The sequence of this T cell receptor (beta chain) was determined in a study of blood T cell repertoires in COVID-19. CDR3 length equals 15 residues. With 0 bases removed from V and 2 bases from J, the gap between germline ends came to 12 bases. Germline CDR1 is SGHNT and CDR2 is YYREEE (reference sequence). Clones were read by immunoSEQ multiplex PCR, and TCRdb kept only the in-frame ones, dropping some. Here the sample spans 350,000 to 450,000 clones, 75% to 90% being singletons. Recruits, aged roughly 18 to 95 years, lived in 25 or so US areas. Categorization into cohorts depended on clinical history that participants reported. Recovered participants had two consecutive negative NP/OP PCR tests, healthcare professional clearance, or symptom resolution.

The chain has TRBV5-4 and TRBJ2-7; D is possibly TRBD1 (6 bases). The receptor's source is a woman in her fifties or sixties who had recovered from COVID-19. Input material: PBMCs or T cells enriched from blood (not recorded which). This chain's CDR3 is CASSLAQGSTYEQYF. CDR3 nucleotides: TGTGCCAGCAGCTTGGCTCAGGGGTCAACCTACGAGCAGTACTTC.